This passage covers 21 T cell receptor beta chains from one sample sequenced in a study of shared clonotypes between healthy human individuals (TCRdb year 2020). Library construction relied on the immunoSEQ multiplex PCR assay. What TCRdb holds here is the immuneACCESS table cut down to in-frame rearrangements. Part of the clones is not present; checked against another copy, under half of the missing clones reflect an unresolved V gene, and the others are unexplained. Within this sample are under 600,000 clones, with just over 75% of them counted one time only. The ten largest make up 9.5% to 15% of the sample. The sample taken for sequencing was PBMCs. The source is a woman between 40 and 55 years old in good health. Some clones in this sample may be carry-over from other donors' samples.

This sequence joins TRBV11-2 and TRBJ2-5, with D tentatively TRBD1 (5 bases). The CDR3 runs to 15 residues. CDR1 and CDR2 (germline): SGHAT, FQNNGV. Trimming shortened V by 1 base and J by 8 bases, and 17 bases separated the two germline ends. DNA for the CDR3: TGTGCCAGCAGCTTAGTGGTGACAGACAAGAGAACCCAGTACTTC. Its protein is CASSLVVTDKRTQYF.

This rearrangement joins TRBV11-2 to TRBJ2-1; 15 bases fit TRBD2. The V segment lost 1 base and the J segment 6 bases; nucleotides outside the gene matches: 1. CDR3 length: 16 amino acids. Germline V gene data show CDR1 as SGHAT and CDR2 as FQNNGV. The CDR3 DNA reads as TGTGCCAGCAGCTTAGGGACTAGCGGGAGGGTCAATGAGCAGTTCTTC. This codes for CASSLGTSGRVNEQFF.

The chain is built from TRBV6-4 and TRBJ2-1; D tentatively reads TRBD1 or TRBD2 (5 bases each). V lost 4 bases and J 2 bases, leaving 15 bases between the germline ends. The germline CDR1 and CDR2 sequences are MRHNA and SNTAGT. The CDR3 is 16 residues long. The CDR3, as DNA: TGTGCCAGCAGTGGCCCCTTTCCGGGGCCCTACAATGAGCAGTTCTTC. It yields the protein CASSGPFPGPYNEQFF.

The chain joins TRBV2 to TRBJ1-4; D may be TRBD1 (6 bases). The V and J ends lost 7 bases and 2 bases respectively, with 14 bases between them. Germline lookup yields CDR1 SNHLY and CDR2 FYNNEI. The length of the CDR3 is 15 residues. Here the CDR3 DNA reads TGTGCCAGCACCAACCAGGGGCCCACTAATGAAAAACTGTTTTTT. Protein sequence: CASTNQGPTNEKLFF.

As to this clone: An end of the junction differs from the germline gene, which may be a read error. V is TRBV6-5 and J is TRBJ2-5; 8 bases line up with TRBD1. The DNA end favors TRBJ2-7, so the J call may be wrong. CDR1 and CDR2 (germline): MNHEY, SVGAGI. The CDR3 loop spans 14 amino acids. CDR3 loop: CASSTDRESFEQYF. DNA for the CDR3: TGTGCCAGCAGTACGGACAGGGAGTCCTTCGAGCAGTACTTC.

The chain couples TRBV2 to TRBJ1-5, with D possibly being TRBD1 (5 bases). V lost 6 bases, J lost 2 bases, and 11 bases lay in between. The CDR3 length is 14 residues. Germline V gene lookup returns CDR1 SNHLY and CDR2 FYNNEI. The CDR3 reads CASRPGRGNQPQHF. CDR3 DNA sequence: TGTGCCAGCAGACCAGGGAGGGGCAATCAGCCCCAGCATTTT.

V gene TRBV10-3 combines with J gene TRBJ1-5; D is perhaps TRBD1 (6 bases). V lost 3 bases and J lost 4, with 19 bases in between. Germline lookup yields CDR1 ENHRY and CDR2 SYGVKD. The CDR3 is made up of 17 amino acids. The CDR3 DNA sequence: TGTGCCATCAGTGAATGGAGAAAACAGGGAGAGAATCAGCCCCAGCATTTT. Its protein is CAISEWRKQGENQPQHF.

On this clone: Sequence at one end of the junction differs from germline and may be a read error. Within the sample, other DNA sequences also encode this same CDR3. V gene TRBV2 combines with J gene TRBJ1-1, with TRBD1 matching over 7 bases. From germline, CDR1 is SNHLY and CDR2 FYNNEI. This CDR3 region has 13 residues. Here the CDR3 DNA reads TGTGCCAGCACTAATGACAGGGAAACTGAGGCTTTCTTT. Encoded protein: CASTNDRETEAFF.

The chain recombines TRBV9 with TRBJ2-3, with 9 bases aligning to TRBD2. The trim removed 0 bases at V and 5 bases at J, leaving 7 bases unmatched. Germline V gene sequence: CDR1 SGDLS, CDR2 YYNGEE. There are 16 residues in the CDR3. CDR3 residues: CASSVERREGQDTQYF. CDR3 DNA: TGTGCCAGCAGCGTAGAACGGCGGGAGGGCCAAGATACGCAGTATTTT.

The chain employs TRBV27 and TRBJ2-3, with 9 bases identical to TRBD2. The junction had 22 bases not matched to a gene; V was cut back by 7 bases and J by 8 bases. In germline, CDR1 is MNHEY, CDR2 SMNVEV (reference sequence). The CDR3 runs to 18 residues. As DNA, the CDR3 is TGTGCCAGCAACACCCCTGGGCGTCGGCGGGAGGGTAGAGGTACGCAGTATTTT. Its translation: CASNTPGRRREGRGTQYF.

The rearrangement uses TRBV19 and TRBJ1-1; perhaps TRBD1 as D (5 bases). Per germline, CDR1 LNHDA and CDR2 SQIVND (reference sequence). V was pared by 2 bases and J by 8 bases, with 12 bases between. The CDR3 is 13 amino acids. The CDR3 region has the DNA TGTGCCAGTAGTATAAGTTCCGGGGGGGAAGCTTTCTTT. Translating gives CASSISSGGEAFF.

This sequence joins TRBV6-4 and TRBJ2-7, with a weak D call TRBD2 (6 bases). Germline values: CDR1 MRHNA, CDR2 SNTAGT. V lost 6 bases, J lost 0 bases, and 12 bases lay in between. CDR3 size: 14 residues. The CDR3 region has the DNA TGTGCCAGCAGACGGACTACGAGCTCCTACGAGCAGTACTTC. Amino acid sequence: CASRRTTSSYEQYF.

Notes on this clone: A much larger clone lies one base from this, so it may be a read error. The chain has TRBV11-3 and TRBJ2-5; 7 bases agree with TRBD2. There are 14 residues in the CDR3. Germline V lookup: CDR1 SGHNT, CDR2 YENEEA. CDR3: CASSLGGGRETQHF. CDR3 DNA sequence: TGTGCCAGCAGCTTAGGTGGCGGGAGAGAGACCCAGCACTTC.

The CDR3 DNA sequence: TGTGCCAGCAGCTTAGACGGGAGGATTTACAATGAGCAGTTCTTC. Translation: CASSLDGRIYNEQFF. This chain links TRBV7-2 with TRBJ2-1; 7 bases are shared with TRBD2. V lost 1 base to trimming and J lost 4 bases; unmatched junction nucleotides: 4. Per germline, CDR1 SGHTA and CDR2 FQGNSA. CDR3 length: 15 residues.

CDR3 loop: CASSLDASGGYEQYF. CDR3 bases: TGTGCCAGCAGCTTAGACGCTAGCGGAGGTTACGAGCAGTACTTC. The V gene is TRBV7-2, the J gene TRBJ2-7; TRBD2 agrees at 7 bases. The CDR3 is 15 amino acids. CDR1 is SGHTA and CDR2 is FQGNSA in the germline V gene. V lost 1 base, J lost 4 bases, and 7 bases stayed unmatched.

This clone showed up just a few times. The rearrangement uses TRBV7-2 and TRBJ2-7, with D unclear. This CDR3 is built from 13 residues. Trimming cost V 3 bases and J 5 bases, with 11 bases left between them. The germline gives CDR1 SGHTA, CDR2 FQGNSA. CDR3 residues: CASSLDRWDEQYF. CDR3 coding DNA: TGTGCCAGCAGCTTGGACCGGTGGGACGAGCAGTACTTC.

The rearrangement joins TRBV7-8 to TRBJ2-7; TRBD1 aligns across 9 bases. The V and J ends lost 5 bases and 3 bases, in that order; junction bases with no gene match: 14. Germline CDR1 and CDR2: SGHVS and FQNEAQ. This CDR3 comprises 17 residues. CDR3 sequence: CASSPSSGQGINYEQYF. DNA of the CDR3: TGTGCCAGCAGCCCCTCCTCGGGACAGGGCATCAACTACGAGCAGTACTTC.

V usage is TRBV5-1 and J usage is TRBJ2-7; TRBD1 or TRBD2 may be the D gene (5 bases each). Trimming cost V 3 bases and J 2 bases, with 15 bases left between them. This CDR3 has 15 amino acids. In germline, CDR1 is SGHRS, CDR2 YFSETQ. The CDR3 coding sequence is TGCGCCAGCAGCTGGGACGCCGGGATCACCTACGAGCAGTACTTC. Translation gives CASSWDAGITYEQYF. The complete variable domain, with remaining parts taken from reference TRBV5-1 and TRBJ2-7, reads KAGVTQTPRYLIKTRGQQVTLSCSPISGHRSVSWYQQTPGQGLQFLFEYFSETQRNKGNFPGRFSGRQFSNSRSEMNVSTLELGDSALYLCASSWDAGITYEQYFGPGTRLTVT.

The J gene is TRBJ1-2, the V gene TRBV18; D remains ambiguous. The V gene's germline CDR1 is KGHSH and CDR2 LQKENI. This CDR3 is built from 14 residues. Trimming shortened V by 2 bases and J by 4 bases, and 11 bases separated the two germline ends. CDR3 region: CASSPESVSYGYTF. In DNA, the CDR3 is TGTGCCAGCTCACCAGAATCGGTTAGCTATGGCTACACCTTC.

The chain has TRBV5-6 and TRBJ2-3; possible D gene TRBD2, 6 bases. The CDR3 is 15 amino acids. Germline V gene lookup returns CDR1 SGHDT and CDR2 YYEEEE. Trimming pared 5 bases from V and 4 bases from J, leaving 17 bases between. This CDR3 reads CASSSTGVRADTQYF. CDR3 nucleotides: TGTGCCAGCAGTTCGACGGGGGTGCGCGCAGATACGCAGTATTTT.

The chain has TRBV27 and TRBJ2-2, with TRBD2 matching over 8 bases. The CDR3 runs to 16 residues. V trimming: 3 bases; J trimming: 2 bases; junction bases outside the gene matches: 5. Germline assignment: CDR1 MNHEY and CDR2 SMNVEV (reference sequence). CDR3 in DNA: TGTGCCAGCAGTTTCTTCGGGACTAGTAACACCGGGGAGCTGTTTTTT. Translated, it gives CASSFFGTSNTGELFF.